This T cell receptor (beta chain) derives from a study of tumor-infiltrating lymphocytes in oesophageal squamous cell carcinoma. TCRdb re-called the PCR reads with MiXCR, one entry per CDR3 protein. The repertoire includes about 17,000 distinct CDR3 sequences, 42% of them detected once, and around 19% sits in the top ten. This clonotype was found many times. The sequencing input was normal esophageal tissue next to the tumor. The clonotype originates from a female donor with esophageal squamous cell carcinoma.

The chain's CDR3 is CASSLVQVSSGANVLTF. CDR3 coding DNA: TGCGCCAGCAGCTTGGTACAGGTCAGCTCTGGGGCCAACGTCCTGACTTTC. The chain couples TRBV5-1 to TRBJ2-6; TRBD1 might be the D (5 bases). CDR3 length: 17 amino acids. With 0 bases removed from V and 0 bases from J, the gap between germline ends came to 10 bases. CDR1 is SGHRS, CDR2 YFSETQ, per germline. Combining the CDR3 with reference TRBV5-1 and TRBJ2-6 gives the whole variable domain KAGVTQTPRYLIKTRGQQVTLSCSPISGHRSVSWYQQTPGQGLQFLFEYFSETQRNKGNFPGRFSGRQFSNSRSEMNVSTLELGDSALYLCASSLVQVSSGANVLTFGAGSRLTVL.